This is a list of T cell receptor beta chains from one sample in a study of spatial heterogeneity in lung cancer. TCRdb re-analysed the 5' RACE reads in MiXCR, keeping a single row per CDR3 protein. The table has fewer than 100,000 distinct CDR3 sequences, 15% to 20% seen once; the top ten hold just over 20%. The sample here was PBMCs, taken at follow-up. The receptors here all came from a male donor with early-stage non-small cell lung cancer. Each CDR3 is given with its conserved first and last residue. The D gene is left open where the match is weak. The size of a clone is reported for some rows only, either as once, few or many, or as a class for expanded clones.

clone_size	j_call	d_call	v_call	cdr3_nt	cdr3_aa
-	TRBJ2-7	TRBD1	TRBV7-2	TGTGCCAGCAGCAACTCCGGGACAGGGGGCATCGAGCAGTACTTC	CASSNSGTGGIEQYF
many	TRBJ2-7	-	TRBV11-2	TGTGCCAGCAGCTTAGGTGTGGCCTACGAGCAGTACTTC	CASSLGVAYEQYF
few	TRBJ2-1	TRBD2	TRBV6-2/TRBV6-3	TGTGCCAGCCGGACTAGCGGGGTCAATGAGCAGTTCTTC	CASRTSGVNEQFF
-	TRBJ2-1	TRBD2	TRBV11-2	TGTGCCAGCAGTCAAACTAGCGGGAGATTGGGTGAGCAGTTCTTC	CASSQTSGRLGEQFF
-	TRBJ2-3	TRBD2	TRBV5-1	TGCGCCAGCAGCGGCGGGAGGGCCCTGACAGATACGCAGTATTTT	CASSGGRALTDTQYF
few	TRBJ2-5	TRBD1	TRBV7-9	TGTGCCAGCAGCTGGGACAGGGTAGAGACCCAGTACTTC	CASSWDRVETQYF
few	TRBJ1-2	-	TRBV5-4	TGTGCCAGCAGCCCCGCGGGGAAATCGTATGGCTACACCTTC	CASSPAGKSYGYTF
few	TRBJ2-1	TRBD1	TRBV7-3	TGTGCCAGCAGCTCCGGGACAGGGTTCTACAATGAGCAGTTCTTC	CASSSGTGFYNEQFF
many	TRBJ2-1	TRBD1	TRBV4-3	TGCGCCAGCAGCCAAAGTCCTCCAAGGGGACAGGGCGAATACAATGAGCAGTTCTTC	CASSQSPPRGQGEYNEQFF
few	TRBJ1-4	TRBD1	TRBV30	TGTGCCTGGAGTGCCCTGGGGCAGGGGGCGGAAAAACTGTTTTTT	CAWSALGQGAEKLFF
-	TRBJ1-6	-	TRBV5-6	TGTGCCAGCAGCTGGGGACCCCAGGGGTCACCCCTCCACTTT	CASSWGPQGSPLHF
many	TRBJ2-7	-	TRBV29-1	TGCAGCGCTCTAAGGGCGCCCCACGAGCAGTACTTC	CSALRAPHEQYF
few	TRBJ1-5	-	TRBV10-3	TGTGCCATCAGTGAGAGGGGTCAGGGCGCAAGTAGCAATCAGCCCCAGCATTTT	CAISERGQGASSNQPQHF
-	TRBJ1-1	-	TRBV27	TGTGCCAGCAGTCTTGTCCGTCCTCAAGGGACTGAAGCTTTCTTT	CASSLVRPQGTEAFF
-	TRBJ2-2	TRBD2	TRBV28	TGTGCCAGCAGTTTAGGTGCGGGGGGGCGCACCGGGGAGCTGTTTTTT	CASSLGAGGRTGELFF
-	TRBJ2-3	TRBD2	TRBV7-9	TGTGCCAGCACCCGATGGACTAGCGGGAGAGGAGATACGCAGTATTTT	CASTRWTSGRGDTQYF
many	TRBJ2-7	TRBD2	TRBV18	TGTGCCAGCTCATCTCAGAGCGGGAGCTACGAGCAGTACTTC	CASSSQSGSYEQYF
many	TRBJ1-4	-	TRBV20-1	TGCAGTGCTTCCGCAGGGGTTAGCGAAAAACTGTTTTTT	CSASAGVSEKLFF
many	TRBJ2-3	-	TRBV30	TGTGCCTGGAGTGTGGATAGTGGAATCACAGATACGCAGTATTTT	CAWSVDSGITDTQYF
few	TRBJ2-7	-	TRBV9	TGTGCCAGCAGCGTAGGTCTAGGCCCCTACGAGCAGTACTTC	CASSVGLGPYEQYF
few	TRBJ1-1	-	TRBV29-1	TGCAGCGGACAGGAGATGAACACTGAAGCTTTCTTT	CSGQEMNTEAFF
-	TRBJ2-3	-	TRBV4-1	TGCGCCAGCAGCCAAGATCATGAGCGGTGGGTCACAGATACGCAGTATTTT	CASSQDHERWVTDTQYF
many	TRBJ2-3	-	TRBV27	TGTGCCAGCAGTTTGGAGACATCTAGCACAGATACGCAGTATTTT	CASSLETSSTDTQYF
many	TRBJ2-5	TRBD2	TRBV11-2	TGTGCCAGCAGCTTAGGAGCGGGGCCTCAAGAGACCCAGTACTTC	CASSLGAGPQETQYF
few	TRBJ2-1	TRBD2	TRBV6-5	TGTGCCAGCAGTTACTCGATGCCGCGGGGGGTCTACAATGAGCAGTTCTTC	CASSYSMPRGVYNEQFF
-	TRBJ2-1	TRBD2	TRBV7-8	TGTGCCAGCAGCTCAATAGCGGGAGGGTTCCACAATGAGCAGTTCTTC	CASSSIAGGFHNEQFF
few	TRBJ2-5	-	TRBV6-2/TRBV6-3	TGTGCCAGCAGTAATCAACAAGAGACCCAGTACTTC	CASSNQQETQYF
-	TRBJ2-2	-	TRBV5-6	TGTGCCAGCAGCTTGAAATGGGCCAGGAACACCGGGGAGCTGTTTTTT	CASSLKWARNTGELFF
few	TRBJ2-3	TRBD2	TRBV10-1	TGCGCCAGCAGTGAGTCTAAAGCGGGGGGGCAAGATACGCAGTATTTT	CASSESKAGGQDTQYF
-	TRBJ2-5	-	TRBV24-1	TGTGCCACCAGCTATGGGCCTAAAGAGACCCAGTACTTC	CATSYGPKETQYF
-	TRBJ1-2	TRBD1	TRBV4-1	TGCGCCAGCAGACATCCCCCGACAGGGGCCTATGGCTACACCTTC	CASRHPPTGAYGYTF
-	TRBJ1-5	-	TRBV30	TGTGCCTGGAGGGGGAGTAGCAATCAGCCCCAGCATTTT	CAWRGSSNQPQHF
-	TRBJ2-3	TRBD2	TRBV29-1	TGCAGCTCTCCGAGCGGGAGTAGCACAGATACGCAGTATTTT	CSSPSGSSTDTQYF
many	TRBJ2-3	-	TRBV11-2	TGTGCCAGCAGACCGCGACTAAACACAGATACGCAGTATTTT	CASRPRLNTDTQYF
-	TRBJ1-2	-	TRBV6-2/TRBV6-3	TGTGCCAGCAGCCCCCTAGGGCAGGGGCAGGTCTATGGCTACACCTTC	CASSPLGQGQVYGYTF
-	TRBJ1-6	TRBD1	TRBV20-1	TGCAGTGCGGGAACCGGGACAGGAAGTTCACCCCTCCACTTT	CSAGTGTGSSPLHF
few	TRBJ2-7	-	TRBV7-2	TGTGCCAGCAGCTTTTACGGGAAAACCTACGAGCAGTACTTC	CASSFYGKTYEQYF